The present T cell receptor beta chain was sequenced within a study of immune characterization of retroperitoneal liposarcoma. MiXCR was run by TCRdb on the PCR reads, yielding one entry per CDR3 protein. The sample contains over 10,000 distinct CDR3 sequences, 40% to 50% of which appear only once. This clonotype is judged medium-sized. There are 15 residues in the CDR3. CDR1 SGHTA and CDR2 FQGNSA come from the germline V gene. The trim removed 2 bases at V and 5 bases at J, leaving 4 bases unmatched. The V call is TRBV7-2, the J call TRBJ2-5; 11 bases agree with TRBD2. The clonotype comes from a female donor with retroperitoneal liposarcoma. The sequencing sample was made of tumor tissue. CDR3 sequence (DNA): TGTGCCAGCAGCTTAACTAGCGGGGGCGGGGAGACCCAGTACTTC. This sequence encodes CASSLTSGGGETQYF.